This T cell receptor beta chain was sequenced for a study of control samples from healthy donors and cancer patients. V shed 2 bases and J shed 5 bases, with 10 bases lying between them. Germline V gene sequence: CDR1 MGHRA, CDR2 YSYEKL. The CDR3 loop spans 14 amino acids. Using immunoSEQ multiplex PCR, the repertoire was profiled, and TCRdb retains in-frame clones only, with some absent. In total, the table holds about 190,000 clones. The sequence was obtained from a young woman in good health. The sample comprised blood. The J gene is TRBJ2-1, the V gene TRBV4-1; D unresolved. The DNA of the CDR3 is TGCGCCAGCAGCCAATACGGGTCAGACAATGAGCAGTTCTTC. Encoded protein: CASSQYGSDNEQFF.